The sequence of this T cell receptor (beta chain) was determined in a study of T cell responses to AZD1222 COVID-19 vaccine. In the study overall: Both about-4-week and about-12-week second-dose recipients were combined. General study points: The peak T cell response came first, and repertoires were sampled only after it. Unmutated variant regions are reportedly the target of nearly half of TCRs that are spike-specific. The study found Spike-specific TCR breadth and depth rose after two AZD1222 doses.

Regarding this clone: Its antigen is undetermined.

The table came from immunoSEQ multiplex PCR; TCRdb's copy has only in-frame clones and leaves some out. Of over 150,000 clones in the sample, about 85% were seen once. Trimming left V 0 bases short and J 0 bases short, with 16 bases between. Per the germline V gene, CDR1 is LGHNA and CDR2 is YNFKEQ. The CDR3 sequence is 18 residues long. The starting material was peripheral blood, obtained on day 0 of AZD1222 vaccination. The chain recombines TRBV4-2 with TRBJ2-3, with D perhaps TRBD1 or TRBD2 (5 bases each). The TCR was taken from an adult in good health. The CDR3: CASSQDLLRGDSTDTQYF. DNA of the CDR3: TGTGCCAGCAGCCAAGATCTCCTTAGGGGAGACAGCACAGATACGCAGTATTTT.